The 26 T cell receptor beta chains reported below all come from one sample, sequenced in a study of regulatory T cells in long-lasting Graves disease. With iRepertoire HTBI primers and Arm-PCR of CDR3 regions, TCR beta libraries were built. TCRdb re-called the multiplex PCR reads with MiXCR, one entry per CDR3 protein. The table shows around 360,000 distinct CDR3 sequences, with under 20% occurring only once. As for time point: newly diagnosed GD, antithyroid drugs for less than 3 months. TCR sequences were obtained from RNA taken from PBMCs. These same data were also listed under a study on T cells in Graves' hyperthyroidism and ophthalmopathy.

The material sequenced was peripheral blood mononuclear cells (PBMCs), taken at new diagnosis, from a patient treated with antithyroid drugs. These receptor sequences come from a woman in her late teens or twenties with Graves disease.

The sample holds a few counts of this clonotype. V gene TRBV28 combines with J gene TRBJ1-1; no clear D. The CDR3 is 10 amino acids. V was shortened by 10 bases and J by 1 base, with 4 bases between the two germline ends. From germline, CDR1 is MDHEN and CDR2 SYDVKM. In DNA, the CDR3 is TGTGCCACCAGGAACACTGAAGCTTTCTTT. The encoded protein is CATRNTEAFF.

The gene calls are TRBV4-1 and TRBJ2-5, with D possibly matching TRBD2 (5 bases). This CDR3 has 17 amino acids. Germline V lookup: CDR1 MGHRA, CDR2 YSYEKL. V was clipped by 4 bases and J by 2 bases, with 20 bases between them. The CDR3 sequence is CASSLSPSPGLQETQYF. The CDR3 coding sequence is TGCGCCAGCAGCCTATCCCCCAGCCCTGGACTGCAAGAGACCCAGTACTTC.

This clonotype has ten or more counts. The CDR3 region has the DNA TGTGCCAGCAGCGTAGGCGAGTCAGGGATCCAAGAGACCCAGTACTTC. It is translated as CASSVGESGIQETQYF. V and J are TRBV9 and TRBJ2-5; a weak D match, TRBD1 (5 bases). The CDR3 spans 16 residues. Germline-derived CDR1 and CDR2 are SGDLS and YYNGEE. With 0 bases removed from V and 1 base from J, the gap between germline ends came to 13 bases. Variable domain in full (rest from reference TRBV9 and TRBJ2-5): DSGVTQTPKHLITATGQRVTLRCSPRSGDLSVYWYQQSLDQGLQFLIQYYNGEERAKGNILERFSAQQFPDLHSELNLSSLELGDSALYFCASSVGESGIQETQYFGPGTRLLVL.

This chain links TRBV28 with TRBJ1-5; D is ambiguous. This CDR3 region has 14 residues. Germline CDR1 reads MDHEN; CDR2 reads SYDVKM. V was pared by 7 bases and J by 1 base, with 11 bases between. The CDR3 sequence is CASTPRESNQPQHF. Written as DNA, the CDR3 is TGTGCCAGCACCCCCCGGGAGAGCAATCAGCCCCAGCATTTT.

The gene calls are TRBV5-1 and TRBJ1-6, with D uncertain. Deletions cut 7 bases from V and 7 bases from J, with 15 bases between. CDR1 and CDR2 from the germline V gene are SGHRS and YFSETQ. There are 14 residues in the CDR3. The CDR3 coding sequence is TGCGCCAGCGGAGTGGGGAATTGGAATTCACCCCTCCACTTT. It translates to CASGVGNWNSPLHF.

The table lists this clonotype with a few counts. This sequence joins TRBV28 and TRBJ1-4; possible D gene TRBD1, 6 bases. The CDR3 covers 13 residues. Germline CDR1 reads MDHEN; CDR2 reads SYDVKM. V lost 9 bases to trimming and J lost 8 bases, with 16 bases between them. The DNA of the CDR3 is TGTGCCAGTGCCACAGGGAGATTGGAAAAACTGTTTTTT. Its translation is CASATGRLEKLFF.

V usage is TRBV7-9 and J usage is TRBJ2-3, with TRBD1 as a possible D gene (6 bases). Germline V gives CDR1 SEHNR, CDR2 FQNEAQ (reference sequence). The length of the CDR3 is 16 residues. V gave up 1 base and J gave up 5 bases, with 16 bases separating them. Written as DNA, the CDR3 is TGTGCCAGCAGCTTAGGGCTCGATGGGGGCTTAGATACGCAGTATTTT. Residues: CASSLGLDGGLDTQYF.

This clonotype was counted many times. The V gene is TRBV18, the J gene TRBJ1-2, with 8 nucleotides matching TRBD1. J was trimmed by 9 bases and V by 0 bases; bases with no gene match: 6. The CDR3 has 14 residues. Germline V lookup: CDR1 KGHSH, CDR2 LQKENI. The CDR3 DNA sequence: TGTGCCAGCTCACCACCTCGGACAGGGACGAGCTACACCTTC. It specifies CASSPPRTGTSYTF.

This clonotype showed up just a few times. The CDR3 nucleotides are TGCGCCAGCAGCCATACAGTCTCAAGGGGTAACAATGAGCAGTTCTTC. Its protein is CASSHTVSRGNNEQFF. The rearrangement links TRBV4-1 to TRBJ2-1, with a weak D call TRBD1 (5 bases). This CDR3 contains 16 residues. Germline values: CDR1 MGHRA, CDR2 YSYEKL. V was trimmed by 3 bases and J by 5 bases, leaving 17 bases between them.

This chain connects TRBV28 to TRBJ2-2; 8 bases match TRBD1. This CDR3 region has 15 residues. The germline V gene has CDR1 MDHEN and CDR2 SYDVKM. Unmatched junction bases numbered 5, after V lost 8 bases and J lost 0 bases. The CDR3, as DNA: TGTGCCAGCGTACCGGGACAGGCGAACACCGGGGAGCTGTTTTTT. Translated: CASVPGQANTGELFF.

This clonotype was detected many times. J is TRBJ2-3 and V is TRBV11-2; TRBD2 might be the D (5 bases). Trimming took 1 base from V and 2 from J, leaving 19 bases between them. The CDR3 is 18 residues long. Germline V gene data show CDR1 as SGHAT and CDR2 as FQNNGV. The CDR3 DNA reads TGTGCCAGCAGCTTAGGTTCCTTGTGGGCGGGTTTCACAGATACGCAGTATTTT. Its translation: CASSLGSLWAGFTDTQYF.

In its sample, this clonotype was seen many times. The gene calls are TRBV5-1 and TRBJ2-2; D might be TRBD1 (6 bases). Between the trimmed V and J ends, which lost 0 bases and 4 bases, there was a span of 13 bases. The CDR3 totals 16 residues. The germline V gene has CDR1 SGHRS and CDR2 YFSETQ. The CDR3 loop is CASSLAGGSGTGELFF. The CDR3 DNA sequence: TGCGCCAGCAGCTTGGCTGGGGGCTCGGGCACCGGGGAGCTGTTTTTT.

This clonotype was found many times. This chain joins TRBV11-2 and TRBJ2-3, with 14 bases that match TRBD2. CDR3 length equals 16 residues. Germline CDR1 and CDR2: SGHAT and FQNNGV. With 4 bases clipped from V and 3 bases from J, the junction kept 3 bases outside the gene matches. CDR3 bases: TGTGCCAGCAGCTGGGGACTAGCGGGAGAGACAGATACGCAGTATTTT. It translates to CASSWGLAGETDTQYF.

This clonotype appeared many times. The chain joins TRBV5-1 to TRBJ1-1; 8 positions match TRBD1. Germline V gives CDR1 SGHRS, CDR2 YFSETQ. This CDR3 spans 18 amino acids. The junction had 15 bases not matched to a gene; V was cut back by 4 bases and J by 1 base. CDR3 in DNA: TGCGCCAGCAGCCGGGGAGACAGGGGCGCTGGTGGGAACACTGAAGCTTTCTTT. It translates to CASSRGDRGAGGNTEAFF.

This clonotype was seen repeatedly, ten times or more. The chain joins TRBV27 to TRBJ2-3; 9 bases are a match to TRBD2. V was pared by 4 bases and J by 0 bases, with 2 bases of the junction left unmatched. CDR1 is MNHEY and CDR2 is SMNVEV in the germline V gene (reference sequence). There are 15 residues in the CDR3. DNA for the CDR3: TGTGCCAGCAGTTCCCTAGCGGGAAGCACAGATACGCAGTATTTT. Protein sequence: CASSSLAGSTDTQYF.

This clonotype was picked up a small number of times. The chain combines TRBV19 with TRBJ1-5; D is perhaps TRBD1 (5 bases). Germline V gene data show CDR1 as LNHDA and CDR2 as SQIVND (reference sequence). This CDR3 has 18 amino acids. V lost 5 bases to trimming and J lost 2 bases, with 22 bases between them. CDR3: CASSDPPTLGRGNQPQHF. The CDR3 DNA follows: TGTGCCAGTAGTGACCCCCCCACCCTGGGACGGGGCAATCAGCCCCAGCATTTT. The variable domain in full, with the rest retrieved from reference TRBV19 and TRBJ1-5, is DGGITQSPKYLFRKEGQNVTLSCEQNLNHDAMYWYRQDPGQGLRLIYYSQIVNDFQKGDIAEGYSVSREKKESFPLTVTSAQKNPTAFYLCASSDPPTLGRGNQPQHFGDGTRLSIL.

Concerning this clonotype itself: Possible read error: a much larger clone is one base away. CDR3: CASSQTRGNMQYF. DNA of the CDR3: TGCGCCAGCAGCCAAACGAGGGGGAATATGCAGTATTTT. The V gene is TRBV4-1, the J gene TRBJ2-3; weak D call: TRBD1 (6 bases). Trimming left V 2 bases short and J 11 bases short, with 14 bases between. This CDR3 is 13 amino acids long. Germline CDR1 MGHRA, CDR2 YSYEKL.

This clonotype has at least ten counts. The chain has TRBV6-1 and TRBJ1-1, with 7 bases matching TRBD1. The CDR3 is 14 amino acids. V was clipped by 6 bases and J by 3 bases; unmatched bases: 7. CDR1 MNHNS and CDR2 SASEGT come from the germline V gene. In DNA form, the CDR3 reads TGTGCCAGCAGGAGACAGGGTGGGGACACTGAAGCTTTCTTT. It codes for CASRRQGGDTEAFF.

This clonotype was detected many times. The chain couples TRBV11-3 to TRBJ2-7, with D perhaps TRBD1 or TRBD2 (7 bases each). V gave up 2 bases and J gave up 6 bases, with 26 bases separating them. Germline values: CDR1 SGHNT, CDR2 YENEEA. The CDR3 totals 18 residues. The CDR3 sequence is CASSLYDAGGDRLFEQYF. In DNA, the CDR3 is TGTGCCAGCAGCTTATATGACGCAGGGGGGGATCGATTGTTCGAGCAGTACTTC.

The CDR3 DNA follows: TGTGCCAGCAGTACTGGCGGGAGCGTGAGTGAGCAGTTCTTC. Translation: CASSTGGSVSEQFF. The chain uses TRBV9 and TRBJ2-1; 7 nucleotides line up with TRBD2. Germline V lookup: CDR1 SGDLS, CDR2 YYNGEE. CDR3 length: 14 amino acids. J gave up 9 bases and V 5 bases, and 11 bases lay outside the gene matches.

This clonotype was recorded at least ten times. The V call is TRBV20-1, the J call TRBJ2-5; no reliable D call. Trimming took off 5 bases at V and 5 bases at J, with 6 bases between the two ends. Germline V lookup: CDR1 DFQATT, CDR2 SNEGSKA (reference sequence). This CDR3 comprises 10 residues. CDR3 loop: CSAASETQYF. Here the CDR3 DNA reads TGCAGTGCTGCTTCGGAGACCCAGTACTTC.

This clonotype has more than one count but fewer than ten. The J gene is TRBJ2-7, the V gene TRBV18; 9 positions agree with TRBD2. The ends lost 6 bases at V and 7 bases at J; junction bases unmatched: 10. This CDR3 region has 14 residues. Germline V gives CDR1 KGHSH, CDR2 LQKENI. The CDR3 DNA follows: TGTGCCAGCTCCCGAGAGCGGGGGGTCAGAGAGCAGTACTTC. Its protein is CASSRERGVREQYF.

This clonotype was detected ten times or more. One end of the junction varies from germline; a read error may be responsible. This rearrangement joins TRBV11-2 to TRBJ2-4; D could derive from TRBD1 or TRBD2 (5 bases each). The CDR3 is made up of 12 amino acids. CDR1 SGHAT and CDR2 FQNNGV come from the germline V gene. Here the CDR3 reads CASSPGGGGPGF. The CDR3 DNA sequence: TGTGCCAGCAGCCCGGGCGGAGGCGGCCCAGGGTTC.

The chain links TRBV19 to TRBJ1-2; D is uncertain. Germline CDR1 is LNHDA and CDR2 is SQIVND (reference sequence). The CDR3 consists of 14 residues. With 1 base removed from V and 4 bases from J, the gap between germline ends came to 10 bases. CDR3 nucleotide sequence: TGTGCCAGTAGTATAGTGGCCTGGGGCTATGGCTACACCTTC. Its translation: CASSIVAWGYGYTF.

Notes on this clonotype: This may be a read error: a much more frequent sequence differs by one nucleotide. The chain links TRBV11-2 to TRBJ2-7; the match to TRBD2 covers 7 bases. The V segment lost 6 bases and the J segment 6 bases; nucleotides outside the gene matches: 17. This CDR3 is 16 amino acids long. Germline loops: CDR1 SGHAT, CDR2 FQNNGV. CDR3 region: CASSEARHRGDCEQYF. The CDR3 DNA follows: TGTGCCAGCAGTGAAGCGCGTCACCGGGGGGACTGCGAGCAGTACTTC.

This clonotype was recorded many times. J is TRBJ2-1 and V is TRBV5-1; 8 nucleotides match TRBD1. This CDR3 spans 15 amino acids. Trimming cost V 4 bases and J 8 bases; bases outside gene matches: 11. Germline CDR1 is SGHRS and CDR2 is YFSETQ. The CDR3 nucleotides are TGCGCCAGCAGCCCTGGACAGGGAGAAGGCTATGAGCAGTTCTTC. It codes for CASSPGQGEGYEQFF.